This T cell receptor beta chain was retrieved from a study of cytomegalovirus exposure and HLA in healthy donors (dated by TCRdb to the late 2010s). Background on the whole study: In an earlier analysis of 450 to 750 of the donors, 250 to 350 Gb of sequence data and approximately 120 million unique TCR beta sequences from about 190 million T cells were reported. An early release that covered 640 HLA-typed donors contained approximately 320 gigabases of sequencing data and approximately 85 million unique TCR sequences. The genetic ancestry cluster associated with self-reported Caucasian donors included 81% of the 398 genotyped donors. The aim of the study was to test whether cataloging public T cell receptors could identify signatures of past pathogen exposure. The T cell repertoires of some 670 subjects were profiled by immunosequencing and related to cytomegalovirus serostatus. Along with the roughly 670-subject first cohort, a separate validation cohort of 120 different subjects was used. The study combined high-throughput TCR immunosequencing, statistical association of individual TCRs with disease status, and machine learning to predict cytomegalovirus infection status. A later analysis re-examined previously published TCR beta repertoires from 500 to 700 donors and added high-resolution HLA genotyping to investigate patterns of TCR occurrence. Rather than using new phenotypic data, the later analysis identified candidate immune exposures from TCR beta sequences and from how often those sequences occurred across donors. An earlier analysis of several hundred of the donors applied high-throughput TCR beta sequencing to assess whether each TCR beta V gene segment acted as functional or pseudogenic. Donor age, sex, ethnicity and CMV serostatus were compiled alongside the repertoire data. In a later genetic analysis, genome-wide SNP genotypes for about three fifths of the roughly 670 donors were used, and that subset was treated as a discovery cohort. All discovery cohort repertoires had been generated on a single sequencing platform. HLA typing included class I and class II loci at four-digit resolution. The number of typed donors differed by locus: about 629-640 for A, B, C, DRB1 and DQB1; about 520 for DQA1; 606 for DPA1; and 450 to 480 for DPB1. About five DR-DQ haplotypes were handled as single units for association and clustering, since linkage in the cohort was strong. Among about 370 genotyped donors of the cohort, an average of about 240,000 unique TCR beta nucleotide sequences was sequenced per donor, of which about 18% were non-productive.

Library preparation used the immunoSEQ multiplex PCR assay. A mixture of 60 forward primers for TCR Vbeta segments and 13 reverse primers for TCR Jbeta segments was used in the multiplex PCR. The CDR3 region of rearranged TCR beta genes was amplified from genomic DNA by a multiplex PCR assay. On the Illumina HiSeq System, the amplified TCR beta libraries were sequenced as 87-base-pair reads. As for the authors' bioinformatics: Across the 700 or so repertoires, a later analysis counted roughly 84 million unique TCR beta chains, 9 million to 14 million of which were shared by at least two donors. A nearest-neighbor algorithm error-corrected the raw reads and collapsed the reads into unique sequences, merging closely related sequences to remove PCR and sequencing errors. To assign V, D and J gene segments, CDR3 sequences were aligned to IMGT reference sequences. Each retained sequence needed at least a six-nucleotide match to both a V gene segment and a J gene segment. A rearrangement counted as productive if the CDR3 had no stop codons and remained in frame with V and J, and every other rearrangement counted as non-productive. CDR3 was defined according to IMGT convention as the region running from the second conserved V-encoded cysteine to the conserved J-encoded phenylalanine. Sequences without an unambiguous match to a single V gene segment were excluded from the earlier analysis of a few hundred of the donors. In an earlier analysis of 587 of the donors, a V segment was called functional when productive rearrangements were above 56.7%, and segregating when the standard deviation between donors exceeded 5%. A statistical classification framework was developed to diagnose cytomegalovirus status using the catalog of TCR beta chain sequences. A later analysis assigned V and J genes by comparing TCR nucleotide sequences with IMGT/GENE-DB human TR gene sequences. Using the TCRdist pipeline, a later analysis assigned CDR3 sequences along with most-parsimonious VDJ recombination scenarios. In a later analysis, each TCR beta chain was defined by its CDR3 amino acid sequence together with its V-gene family, and reads without a unique V-gene family were excluded. As a way to deal with suspected cross-contamination and a sequencing artifact, a later analysis dropped 450 to 600 nucleotide sequences that were highly shared and had low generation probability. In a later analysis, a clonal expansion index for each public chain was calculated from normalized within-repertoire ranks of inferred template counts. A later analysis computed generation probabilities with a VDJ recombination model fitted to out-of-frame rearrangements, and checked the results against IGoR. Hypergeometric tests were used in a later analysis to score TCR-TCR, TCR-HLA and TCR-CMV co-occurrence, with a repertoire-size bias correction applied to the TCR pairs. A later analysis estimated false discovery rates by permuting HLA or CMV assignments 20 times. A later analysis grouped co-occurring TCRs with DBSCAN, adding TCRdist sequence similarity when clustering within HLA-allele-positive subsets. Co-occurrence clustering excluded repertoires with fewer than 30,000 or more than 120,000 public chains, plus five with anomalous nucleotide sharing. TCRdb limited this immuneACCESS table to in-frame rearrangements with V and J called. A share of clones is missing; checked studies link under half to unresolved V genes, and the rest is unexplained. The V and J calls and clone size come from that table; D and trimming were worked out from the DNA. Within this sample are approximately 110,000 clones, with 74% of them counted one time only. Of the sample, less than 3.5% falls within the top ten clones.

CDR1 and CDR2, looked up from the germline V gene, are MNHNS and SASEGT. Trimming takes 4 bases off V and 4 bases off J; junction bases not matched to a gene: 13. Including cysteine and phenylalanine, the CDR3 has 17 amino acids. Only CDR3 DNA remains: 51 bases, in frame from the first base. The cohort was made up of approximately 700 healthy bone marrow donors. All cohort members were sampled while nominally healthy, although unrecorded immune exposures were likely present. The donor tested CMV seropositive and was one of the 289 seropositive cohort members. A peripheral blood sample was provided by each donor, and peripheral blood mononuclear cells were used for TCR beta sequencing. Genomic DNA was extracted from the blood cell samples with the Qiagen DNeasy Blood Extraction Kit. What the study reported, not specific to this receptor: The authors suggested that the approach could potentially be extended to other disease states and immunological phenotypes. Across donors, most TCR sequences were observed very rarely, whereas some public TCRs were present in many individuals. The only immune exposure information available for the cohort was CMV serostatus. Assigning TCR associations to individual alleles was difficult when HLA alleles, especially DR and DQ, strongly co-occurred. This cohort had only TCR beta chains sequenced, and the lack of alpha or paired-chain data limited which features could be detected. An earlier analysis of several hundred of the donors showed that most TCR beta V segments appeared in productive rearrangements either about 90% or about 30% of the time, which broadly matched IMGT annotations. Linkage disequilibrium might explain the correlated functional status among segregating V segments, but an unknown experimental factor could not be ruled out. The study listed approximately 160 TCR beta chains as associated with cytomegalovirus. Some 15 rarely observed V segments, including chromosome 9 orphons, were excluded from the earlier analysis of approximately 600 of the donors because counts were too low. In a later genetic analysis, a missense DCLRE1C variant was associated with V-gene and J-gene trimming of TCR beta chains, and the association was replicated in an independent cohort. Some IMGT-functional V segments, including TRBV6-2 and TRBV6-3, could not be distinguished by the 87-base-pair reads and were therefore excluded. A further reported finding was that TCR beta sequences accurately predicted the HLA-A and HLA-B alleles for most subjects in the first cohort. Most CMV-associated TCR beta chains appeared to be HLA-restricted in a later analysis, and the HLA associations seemed to be driven largely by CMV exposure. In a later analysis, HLA-associated TCR beta chains showed more clonal expansion and lower generation probabilities than non-associated chains that were equally common. A later analysis associated 15,000 to 20,000 TCR beta sequences with specific HLA alleles at a false discovery rate of 0.05. According to a later genetic analysis, donors in an Asian-associated ancestry cluster had fewer N-insertions in productive TCRs than the approximately 670-donor mean. According to a later analysis, TCR association rates differed among HLA loci, with DRB1 alleles showing the most associated TCRs and HLA-C alleles showing the fewest. Because some donors lacked HLA typing at each locus, the association tests relied only on the typed subset. Several of the top co-occurrence clusters appeared to be linked to parvovirus B19, influenza, CMV and Epstein-Barr virus, according to a later analysis. The classifier was reported to diagnose cytomegalovirus status with high specificity and sensitivity in both the original and validation cohorts. The sequencing pipeline was judged likely to have produced a cluster of highly shared sequence variants as a technical artifact. In vitro tests confirmed that a few of the cytomegalovirus-associated TCR beta chains recognize cytomegalovirus antigens. Sequencing depth was assumed to be roughly uniform across donors in the presence/absence analyses, though that assumption may not hold.

About this clone: Its antigen is not yet known. Base qualities are missing; no much larger clone stands one base away. This sample includes further DNA sequences coding for the same CDR3.

Recombination linked TRBV6-1 to TRBJ1-5, with 7 middle bases fitting TRBD1. The source of this sequence is a man in his fifties or sixties in good health and CMV-seropositive. The specimen sequenced was PBMCs. The CDR3 here reads CASSGGSRGTGNQPQHF. The DNA sequence reads TGTGCCAGCAGTGGAGGGAGCAGGGGGACGGGTAATCAGCCCCAGCATTTT.